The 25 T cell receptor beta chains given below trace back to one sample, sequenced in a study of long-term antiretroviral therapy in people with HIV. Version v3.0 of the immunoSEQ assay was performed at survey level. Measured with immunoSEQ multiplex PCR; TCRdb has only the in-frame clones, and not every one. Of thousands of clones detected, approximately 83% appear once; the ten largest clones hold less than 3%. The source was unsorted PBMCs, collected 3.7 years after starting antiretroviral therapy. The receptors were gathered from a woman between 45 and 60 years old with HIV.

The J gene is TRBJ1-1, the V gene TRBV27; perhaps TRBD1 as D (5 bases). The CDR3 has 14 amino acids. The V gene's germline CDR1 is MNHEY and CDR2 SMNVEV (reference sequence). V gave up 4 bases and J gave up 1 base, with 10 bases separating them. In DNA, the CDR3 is TGTGCCAGCAGTTCGGGGGTTGGGAACACTGAAGCTTTCTTT. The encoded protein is CASSSGVGNTEAFF.

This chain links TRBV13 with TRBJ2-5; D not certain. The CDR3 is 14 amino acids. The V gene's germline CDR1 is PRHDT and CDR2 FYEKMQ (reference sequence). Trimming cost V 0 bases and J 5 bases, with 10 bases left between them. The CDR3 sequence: CASSLGISRETQYF. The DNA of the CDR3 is TGTGCCAGCAGCTTAGGGATTAGCCGTGAGACCCAGTACTTC. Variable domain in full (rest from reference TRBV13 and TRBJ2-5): AAGVIQSPRHLIKEKRETATLKCYPIPRHDTVYWYQQGPGQDPQFLISFYEKMQSDKGSIPDRFSAQQFSDYHSELNMSSLELGDSALYFCASSLGISRETQYFGPGTRLLVL.

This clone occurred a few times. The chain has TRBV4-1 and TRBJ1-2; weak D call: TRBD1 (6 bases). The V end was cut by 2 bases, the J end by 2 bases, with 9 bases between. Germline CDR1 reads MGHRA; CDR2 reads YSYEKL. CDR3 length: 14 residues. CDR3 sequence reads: CASSQTDRNYGYTF. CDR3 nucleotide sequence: TGCGCCAGCAGCCAAACGGACAGAAACTATGGCTACACCTTC.

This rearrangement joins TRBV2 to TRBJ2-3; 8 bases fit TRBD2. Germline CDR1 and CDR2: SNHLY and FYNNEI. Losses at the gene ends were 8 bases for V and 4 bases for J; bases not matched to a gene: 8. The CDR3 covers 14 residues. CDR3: CASLSAGGADTQYF. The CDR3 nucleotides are TGTGCCAGCCTCAGTGCGGGGGGCGCAGATACGCAGTATTTT.

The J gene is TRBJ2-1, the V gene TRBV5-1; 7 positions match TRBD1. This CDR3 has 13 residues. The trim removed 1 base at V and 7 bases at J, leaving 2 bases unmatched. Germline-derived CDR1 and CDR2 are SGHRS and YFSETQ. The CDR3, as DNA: TGCGCCAGCAGCTTGTCGACAGGGAATGAGCAGTTCTTC. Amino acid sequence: CASSLSTGNEQFF.

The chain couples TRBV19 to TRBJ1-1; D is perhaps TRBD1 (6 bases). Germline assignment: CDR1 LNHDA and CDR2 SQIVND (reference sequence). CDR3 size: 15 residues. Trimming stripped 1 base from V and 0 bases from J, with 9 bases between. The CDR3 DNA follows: TGTGCCAGTAGTATAGGTCAGGGGATGAACACTGAAGCTTTCTTT. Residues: CASSIGQGMNTEAFF.

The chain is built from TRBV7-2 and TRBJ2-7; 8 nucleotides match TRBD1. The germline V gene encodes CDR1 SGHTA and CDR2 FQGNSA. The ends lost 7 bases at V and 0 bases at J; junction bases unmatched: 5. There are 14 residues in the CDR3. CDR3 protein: CASTRGTGSYEQYF. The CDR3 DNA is TGTGCCAGCACGCGCGGGACAGGCTCCTACGAGCAGTACTTC. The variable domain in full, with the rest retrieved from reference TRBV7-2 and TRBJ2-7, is GAGVSQSPSNKVTEKGKDVELRCDPISGHTALYWYRQSLGQGLEFLIYFQGNSAPDKSGLPSDRFSAERTGGSVSTLTIQRTQQEDSAVYLCASTRGTGSYEQYFGPGTRLTVT.

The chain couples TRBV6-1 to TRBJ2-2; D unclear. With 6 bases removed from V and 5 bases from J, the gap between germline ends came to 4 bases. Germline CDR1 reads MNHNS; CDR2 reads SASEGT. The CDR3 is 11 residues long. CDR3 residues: CASRATGELFF. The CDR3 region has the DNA TGTGCCAGCAGAGCTACCGGGGAGCTGTTTTTT.

CDR3 loop: CASSYGTNEQYF. CDR3 DNA sequence: TGTGCCAGCAGCTACGGGACTAACGAGCAGTACTTC. This chain links TRBV5-4 with TRBJ2-7; 7 positions match TRBD2. The CDR3 has 12 amino acids. The junction had 2 bases not matched to a gene; V was cut back by 3 bases and J by 5 bases. Germline CDR1 SGHNT, CDR2 YYREEE (reference sequence).

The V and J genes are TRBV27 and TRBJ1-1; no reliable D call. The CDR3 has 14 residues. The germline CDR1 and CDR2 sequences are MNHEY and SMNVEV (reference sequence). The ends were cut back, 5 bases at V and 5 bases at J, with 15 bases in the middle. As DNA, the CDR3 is TGTGCCAGCAGTACTACCCGGGGTGATACTGAAGCTTTCTTT. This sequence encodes CASSTTRGDTEAFF.

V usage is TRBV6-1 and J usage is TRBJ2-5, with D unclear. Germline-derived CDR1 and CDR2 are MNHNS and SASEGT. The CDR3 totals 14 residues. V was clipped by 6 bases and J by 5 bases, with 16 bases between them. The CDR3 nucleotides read TGTGCCAGCAGCCCCGCGTACCGTATCGAGACCCAGTACTTC. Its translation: CASSPAYRIETQYF.

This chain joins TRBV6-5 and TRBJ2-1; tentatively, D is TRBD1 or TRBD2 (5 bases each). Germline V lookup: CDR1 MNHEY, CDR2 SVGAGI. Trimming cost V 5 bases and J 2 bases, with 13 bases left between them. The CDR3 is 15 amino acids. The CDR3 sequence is CASSTTGTPYNEQFF. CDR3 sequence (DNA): TGTGCCAGCAGTACGACCGGGACGCCCTACAATGAGCAGTTCTTC.

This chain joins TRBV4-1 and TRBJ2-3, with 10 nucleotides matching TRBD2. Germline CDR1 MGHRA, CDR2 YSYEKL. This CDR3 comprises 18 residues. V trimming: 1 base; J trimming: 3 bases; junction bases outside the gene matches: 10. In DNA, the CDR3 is TGCGCCAGCAGCCAAGCGAGACTTCAAGCGGGAGGGACAGATACGCAGTATTTT. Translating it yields CASSQARLQAGGTDTQYF.

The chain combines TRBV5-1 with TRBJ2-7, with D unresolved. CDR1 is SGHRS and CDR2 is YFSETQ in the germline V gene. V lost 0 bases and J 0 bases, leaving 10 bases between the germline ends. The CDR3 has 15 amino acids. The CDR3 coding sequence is TGCGCCAGCAGCTTGGAACCAATCAGCTCCTACGAGCAGTACTTC. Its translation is CASSLEPISSYEQYF.

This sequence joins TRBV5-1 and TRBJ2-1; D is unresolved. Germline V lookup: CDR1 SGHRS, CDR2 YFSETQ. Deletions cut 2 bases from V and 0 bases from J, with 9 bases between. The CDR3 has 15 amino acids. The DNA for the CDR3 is TGCGCCAGCAGCTTTCAATTTGTCTCCTACAATGAGCAGTTCTTC. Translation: CASSFQFVSYNEQFF.

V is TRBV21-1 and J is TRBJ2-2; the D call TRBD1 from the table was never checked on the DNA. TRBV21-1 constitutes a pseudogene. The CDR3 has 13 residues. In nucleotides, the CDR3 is TGTGCCAGCAGCTTACAGGGACACCGGGAGCTGTTTTTT. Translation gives CASSLQGHRELFF.

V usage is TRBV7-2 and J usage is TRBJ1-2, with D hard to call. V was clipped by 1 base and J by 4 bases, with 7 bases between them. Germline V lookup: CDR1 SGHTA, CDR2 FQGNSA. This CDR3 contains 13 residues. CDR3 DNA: TGTGCCAGCAGCTTAGACCGGGCCTATGGCTACACCTTC. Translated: CASSLDRAYGYTF. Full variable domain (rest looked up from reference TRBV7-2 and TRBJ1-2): GAGVSQSPSNKVTEKGKDVELRCDPISGHTALYWYRQSLGQGLEFLIYFQGNSAPDKSGLPSDRFSAERTGGSVSTLTIQRTQQEDSAVYLCASSLDRAYGYTFGSGTRLTVV.

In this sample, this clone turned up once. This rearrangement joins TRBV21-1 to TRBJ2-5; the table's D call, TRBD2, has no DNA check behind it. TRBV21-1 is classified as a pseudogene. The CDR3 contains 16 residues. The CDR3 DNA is TGTGCCAGCAGCAAAGAGGGGCTAGCGGTTCAAGAGACCCAGTACTTC. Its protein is CASSKEGLAVQETQYF.

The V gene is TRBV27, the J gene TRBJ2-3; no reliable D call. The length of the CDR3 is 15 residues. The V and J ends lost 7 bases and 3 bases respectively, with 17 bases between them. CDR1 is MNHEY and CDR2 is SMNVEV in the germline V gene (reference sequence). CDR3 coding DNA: TGTGCCAGCACCCTAAAGGGATATGAAACAGATACGCAGTATTTT. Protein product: CASTLKGYETDTQYF.

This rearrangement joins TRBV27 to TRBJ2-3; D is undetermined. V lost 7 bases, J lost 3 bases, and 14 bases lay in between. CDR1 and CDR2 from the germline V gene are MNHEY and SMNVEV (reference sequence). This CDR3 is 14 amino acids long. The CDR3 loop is CASNIGSSTDTQYF. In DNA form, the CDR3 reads TGTGCCAGCAACATAGGTTCTTCGACAGATACGCAGTATTTT.

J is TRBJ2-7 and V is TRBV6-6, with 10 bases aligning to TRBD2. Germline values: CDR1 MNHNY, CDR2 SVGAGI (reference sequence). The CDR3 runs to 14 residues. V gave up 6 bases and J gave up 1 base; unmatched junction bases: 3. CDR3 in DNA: TGTGCCAGCAGCTTGACTAGCGGGTCCTACGAGCAGTACTTC. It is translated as CASSLTSGSYEQYF.

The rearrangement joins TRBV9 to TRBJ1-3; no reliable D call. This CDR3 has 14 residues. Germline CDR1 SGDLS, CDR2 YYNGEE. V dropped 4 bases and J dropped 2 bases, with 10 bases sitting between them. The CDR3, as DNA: TGTGCCAGCAGCACCCAGGAGACTGGAAACACCATATATTTT. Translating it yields CASSTQETGNTIYF.

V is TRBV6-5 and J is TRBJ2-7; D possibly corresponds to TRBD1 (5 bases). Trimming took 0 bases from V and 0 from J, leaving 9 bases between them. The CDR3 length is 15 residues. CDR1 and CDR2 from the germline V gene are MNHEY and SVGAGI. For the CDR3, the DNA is TGTGCCAGCAGTTACTCGGACATCTACTCCTACGAGCAGTACTTC. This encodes CASSYSDIYSYEQYF.

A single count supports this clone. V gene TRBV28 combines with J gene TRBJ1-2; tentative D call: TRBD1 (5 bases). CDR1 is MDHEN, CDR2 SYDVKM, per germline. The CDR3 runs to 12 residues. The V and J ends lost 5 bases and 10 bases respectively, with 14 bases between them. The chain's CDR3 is CASSGPGNFYTF. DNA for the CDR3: TGTGCCAGCAGTGGACCAGGGAACTTCTACACCTTC.

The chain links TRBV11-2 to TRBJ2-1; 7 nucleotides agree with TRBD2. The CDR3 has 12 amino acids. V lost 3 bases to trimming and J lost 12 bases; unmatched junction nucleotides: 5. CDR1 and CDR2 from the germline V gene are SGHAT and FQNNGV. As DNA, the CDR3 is TGTGCCAGCAGCTTTGCGGGAGCTGGGCAGTTCTTC. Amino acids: CASSFAGAGQFF.